The following is a TCR beta chain sequence with its context. Its cognate antigen has yet to be identified. Here the CDR3 omits its conserved ending phenylalanine or tryptophan, so a read error is the likely source. The axillary draining lymph nodes of breast cancer patients were the source of the lymph node samples. This entry comes from a study of breast tumors, draining lymph nodes, adjacent tissues (dated by TCRdb to 2016 to 2017). With respect to the entire study: TCR beta repertoires were compared across tumor, adjacent nontumor tissue and axillary lymph nodes obtained from breast cancer patients. In human breast cancer, the study set out to assess how tumor, surrounding tissue and draining lymph node repertoires relate to one another and whether T cells might be exchanged between them.

The run used an Illumina HiSeq 2000. Multiplex PCR amplification was used to build the TCR beta chain libraries. High-throughput sequencing was used to analyze the amplified TCR beta chain products. TCRdb's own reprocessing of the public reads used fastp at Q25 and MiXCR and kept productive beta chains. All rows with the same CDR3 protein become a single entry with the most common DNA and genes. Present in this sample are under 150,000 distinct CDR3 sequences, 20% to 25% of which were seen just once. Together, the top ten hold just over 2.5% of the sample. Overall study results and their limits: Tumors showed preferential V and J gene usage, and their T-cell repertoire diversity fell below that of lymph nodes yet above that of nontumor tissue. In luminal-like breast cancer, tumor and nontumor tissue repertoires resembled each other significantly more than in basal-like breast cancer. The conclusion that tumor T cells originate in lymph nodes was presented as consistent with a hypothesis rather than as directly demonstrated. The data were considered consistent with the idea that most tumor T cells come from the lymph node and then expand in tumor tissue.

The CDR3 is made up of 15 amino acids, end residues included. Only the CDR3 DNA stays, 45 bases, in frame from base 1. In the germline V gene, CDR1 corresponds to MNHEY and CDR2 to SVGAGI. V loses 5 bases at its end and J loses 7 bases; junction bases beyond the gene matches: 10. The origin of this receptor is a female donor with breast cancer. Some clones in this sample may be carry-over from other donors' samples. The sequence is built from TRBV6-5 and TRBJ2-1, with TRBD2 matching 8 junction bases. The sample was axillary lymph node tissue. This receptor has the CDR3 CASSGGLVIANEQFL. The sequence in DNA is TGTGCCAGCAGTGGGGGACTAGTCATCGCTAATGAGCAGTTCCTC.